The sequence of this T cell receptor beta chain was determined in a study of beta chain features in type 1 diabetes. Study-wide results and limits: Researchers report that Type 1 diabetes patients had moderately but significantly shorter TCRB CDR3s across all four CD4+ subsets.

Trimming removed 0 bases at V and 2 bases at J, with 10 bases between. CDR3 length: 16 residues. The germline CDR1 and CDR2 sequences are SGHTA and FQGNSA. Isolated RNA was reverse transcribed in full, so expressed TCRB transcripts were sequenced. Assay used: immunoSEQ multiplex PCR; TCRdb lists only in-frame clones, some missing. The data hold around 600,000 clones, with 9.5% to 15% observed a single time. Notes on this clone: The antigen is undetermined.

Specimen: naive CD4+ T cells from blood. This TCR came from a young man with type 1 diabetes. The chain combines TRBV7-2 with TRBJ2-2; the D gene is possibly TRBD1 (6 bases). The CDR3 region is CASSLASRGNTGELFF. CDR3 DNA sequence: TGTGCCAGCAGCTTAGCTTCCAGGGGAAACACCGGGGAGCTGTTTTTT.